The rows below give T cell receptor beta chains drawn from one sample of a study of human T cells and chemical hapten exposure. TCRdb independently ran MiXCR on the RACE reads; one entry per CDR3 protein. This table holds around 120,000 distinct CDR3 sequences, about 14% found once. This sample comprised whole blood, obtained in connection with sensitization to the hapten diphenylcyclopropenone (DPC). Every receptor here comes from a woman aged 18-35 years with alopecia areata. Some clones in this sample may be carry-over from other donors' samples. Both conserved end residues are part of each CDR3. The D gene is left open where the match is weak. Clone size, where shown, is once, few, many, or a class for clones that have expanded.

D gene: -; clone size: -; V gene: TRBV7-9; J gene: TRBJ2-7; CDR3 DNA: TGTGCCAGCAGCCCCGGGACCCGACCCCACGAGCAGTACTTC; CDR3 protein: CASSPGTRPHEQYF
D gene: TRBD1; clone size: -; V gene: TRBV20-1; J gene: TRBJ1-1; CDR3 DNA: TGCAGTGCTAGTAACAGGGGAATCGCTGAAGCTTTCTTT; CDR3 protein: CSASNRGIAEAFF
D gene: -; clone size: -; V gene: TRBV19; J gene: TRBJ2-1; CDR3 DNA: TGTGCCAGTAGTATCCCAATCCTCGGGAATGAGCAGTTCTTC; CDR3 protein: CASSIPILGNEQFF
D gene: -; clone size: many; V gene: TRBV24-1; J gene: TRBJ2-1; CDR3 DNA: TGTGCCACCAGTGATTTAGGGGGGTATGAGCAGTTCTTC; CDR3 protein: CATSDLGGYEQFF
D gene: -; clone size: -; V gene: TRBV27; J gene: TRBJ1-6; CDR3 DNA: TGTGCCAGCAGTTTGGGCCCTTTCGGGAATTCACCCCTCCACTTT; CDR3 protein: CASSLGPFGNSPLHF
D gene: -; clone size: few; V gene: TRBV20-1; J gene: TRBJ2-1; CDR3 DNA: TGCAGTGCAGGGGGACCGAGCTCCTACAATGAGCAGTTCTTC; CDR3 protein: CSAGGPSSYNEQFF
D gene: TRBD1; clone size: few; V gene: TRBV27; J gene: TRBJ1-1; CDR3 DNA: TGTGCCAGCAGTTTTCGGGGACAGGGGCTCTTAGCTTTCTTT; CDR3 protein: CASSFRGQGLLAFF
D gene: -; clone size: few; V gene: TRBV7-9; J gene: TRBJ2-1; CDR3 DNA: TGTGCCACCAGAGGTGACAACAATGAGCAGTTCTTC; CDR3 protein: CATRGDNNEQFF
D gene: -; clone size: many; V gene: TRBV11-2; J gene: TRBJ1-3; CDR3 DNA: TGTGCCAGCAGCTTAAGTTCTCGGATCTCTGGAAACACCATATATTTT; CDR3 protein: CASSLSSRISGNTIYF
D gene: -; clone size: -; V gene: TRBV6-6; J gene: TRBJ1-3; CDR3 DNA: TGTGCCAGCACCTTACAGGGCTCTGGAAACACCATATATTTT; CDR3 protein: CASTLQGSGNTIYF
D gene: -; clone size: few; V gene: TRBV10-3; J gene: TRBJ1-2; CDR3 DNA: TGTGCCATCAGCCCCCGGGGGTATGGCTACACCTTC; CDR3 protein: CAISPRGYGYTF
D gene: TRBD1; clone size: few; V gene: TRBV10-1; J gene: TRBJ1-1; CDR3 DNA: TGCGCCAGCAAGAAGCGGGACAGGGAAACGGGGAAAAACTCAAACACTGAAGCTTTCTTT; CDR3 protein: CASKKRDRETGKNSNTEAFF
D gene: TRBD1; clone size: many; V gene: TRBV7-9; J gene: TRBJ1-2; CDR3 DNA: TGTGCCAGCAGCTACGGGACAGGGTCGGATGGCTACACCTTC; CDR3 protein: CASSYGTGSDGYTF
D gene: -; clone size: -; V gene: TRBV6-5; J gene: TRBJ2-7; CDR3 DNA: TGTGCCAGCAGTTACACCCCCCCGGGACTGAGCTCCTACGAGCAGTACTTC; CDR3 protein: CASSYTPPGLSSYEQYF
D gene: TRBD2; clone size: few; V gene: TRBV25-1; J gene: TRBJ2-3; CDR3 DNA: TGTGCCAGCAGTGAATTGGGAACTAGCGGTACAGATACGCAGTATTTT; CDR3 protein: CASSELGTSGTDTQYF
D gene: -; clone size: few; V gene: TRBV7-2; J gene: TRBJ2-7; CDR3 DNA: TGTGCCAGCAGCGAAGGGGGTGAGCAGTACTTC; CDR3 protein: CASSEGGEQYF
D gene: TRBD2; clone size: many; V gene: TRBV18; J gene: TRBJ2-1; CDR3 DNA: TGTGCCAGCTCACCTGGGACTACTGGTGAGCAGTTCTTC; CDR3 protein: CASSPGTTGEQFF
D gene: -; clone size: few; V gene: TRBV6-6; J gene: TRBJ2-7; CDR3 DNA: TGTGCCAGCAGTTACTCGATCGGGTACGAGCAGTACTTC; CDR3 protein: CASSYSIGYEQYF
D gene: -; clone size: many; V gene: TRBV7-6; J gene: TRBJ1-1; CDR3 DNA: TGTGCCAGCAGCTTAGCGCAAGGGGTTGAAGCTTTCTTT; CDR3 protein: CASSLAQGVEAFF
D gene: -; clone size: -; V gene: TRBV4-3; J gene: TRBJ1-4; CDR3 DNA: TGCGCCAGCAGCCAAGATGGAACTTATAATGAAAAACTGTTTTTT; CDR3 protein: CASSQDGTYNEKLFF
D gene: TRBD2; clone size: few; V gene: TRBV29-1; J gene: TRBJ2-3; CDR3 DNA: TGCAGCGTTCGACTAGCGGGGAGGGCAGATACGCAGTATTTT; CDR3 protein: CSVRLAGRADTQYF
D gene: -; clone size: many; V gene: TRBV7-9; J gene: TRBJ1-1; CDR3 DNA: TGTGCCAGCAGCTTCATTGAAGGGCTGGGGGAAGCTTTCTTT; CDR3 protein: CASSFIEGLGEAFF
D gene: -; clone size: -; V gene: TRBV6-5; J gene: TRBJ2-2; CDR3 DNA: TGTGCCAGCAGCCCGTATGTCGGGGAGCTGTTTTTT; CDR3 protein: CASSPYVGELFF
D gene: TRBD2; clone size: many; V gene: TRBV7-9; J gene: TRBJ2-3; CDR3 DNA: TGTGCCAGCAGCTTAGTCTTAGCGGGGGGCACAGATACGCAGTATTTT; CDR3 protein: CASSLVLAGGTDTQYF
D gene: -; clone size: few; V gene: TRBV24-1; J gene: TRBJ2-7; CDR3 DNA: TGTGCCACCAGTGGGAAGGGGGGCTCCTACGAGCAGTACTTC; CDR3 protein: CATSGKGGSYEQYF
D gene: -; clone size: few; V gene: TRBV29-1; J gene: TRBJ2-3; CDR3 DNA: TGCAGCGCGACCGGACCTGGGACAGATACGCAGTATTTT; CDR3 protein: CSATGPGTDTQYF
D gene: -; clone size: -; V gene: TRBV20-1; J gene: TRBJ1-6; CDR3 DNA: TGCAGTGCTACCAGGACAGATTTACTCTATAATTCACCCCTCCACTTT; CDR3 protein: CSATRTDLLYNSPLHF
D gene: TRBD2; clone size: few; V gene: TRBV12-3/TRBV12-4; J gene: TRBJ2-1; CDR3 DNA: TGTGCCAGCAGTCTGTACGGGGGGGCCGCCTACAATGAGCAGTTCTTC; CDR3 protein: CASSLYGGAAYNEQFF
D gene: -; clone size: -; V gene: TRBV7-9; J gene: TRBJ1-1; CDR3 DNA: TGTGCCAGCAGCCCGACGGGGACCGGCCGAGGTGTGAACACTGAAGCTTTCTTT; CDR3 protein: CASSPTGTGRGVNTEAFF
D gene: -; clone size: -; V gene: TRBV28; J gene: TRBJ1-3; CDR3 DNA: TGTGCCAGCAGTTTCTGGGCGTCTGGAAACACCATATATTTT; CDR3 protein: CASSFWASGNTIYF
D gene: -; clone size: -; V gene: TRBV19; J gene: TRBJ2-7; CDR3 DNA: TGTGCCAGTAGCGACGGGAATCTTGCTGCCGAGCAGTACTTC; CDR3 protein: CASSDGNLAAEQYF
D gene: -; clone size: few; V gene: TRBV10-3; J gene: TRBJ1-4; CDR3 DNA: TGTGCCGCCGGTGGGGCGAATGAAAAACTGTTTTTT; CDR3 protein: CAAGGANEKLFF
D gene: -; clone size: -; V gene: TRBV18; J gene: TRBJ1-1; CDR3 DNA: TGTGCCAGCTCACCACCGGGCAGGCCGAACACTGAAGCTTTCTTT; CDR3 protein: CASSPPGRPNTEAFF
D gene: TRBD1; clone size: -; V gene: TRBV29-1; J gene: TRBJ2-1; CDR3 DNA: TGCAGCTTCTCCTGGGACAGTTACAATGAGCAGTTCTTC; CDR3 protein: CSFSWDSYNEQFF
D gene: TRBD2; clone size: -; V gene: TRBV18; J gene: TRBJ2-3; CDR3 DNA: TGTGCCAGCTCACCACCGCTCTCGTTAGCGGGGGGGAATACGCAGTATTTT; CDR3 protein: CASSPPLSLAGGNTQYF
D gene: -; clone size: few; V gene: TRBV12-5; J gene: TRBJ2-7; CDR3 DNA: TGTGCTAGTGGTACTGACAGTTTCTCCTACGAGCAGTACTTC; CDR3 protein: CASGTDSFSYEQYF
D gene: -; clone size: few; V gene: TRBV7-8; J gene: TRBJ2-5; CDR3 DNA: TGTGCCAGCAGCTTTCCCATGGAGACCCAGTACTTC; CDR3 protein: CASSFPMETQYF
D gene: -; clone size: few; V gene: TRBV6-5; J gene: TRBJ1-1; CDR3 DNA: TGTGCCAGCCGGCCGGGGAACAGGGCCTTGGCAGCTTTCTTT; CDR3 protein: CASRPGNRALAAFF
D gene: TRBD2; clone size: few; V gene: TRBV12-3/TRBV12-4; J gene: TRBJ2-4; CDR3 DNA: TGTGCCAGCAGTCCCAGTAAACGGGGGGGCGGTCAAAACATTCAGTACTTC; CDR3 protein: CASSPSKRGGGQNIQYF
D gene: -; clone size: many; V gene: TRBV9; J gene: TRBJ2-2; CDR3 DNA: TGTGCCAGCAGCGTAGGTCAGTCAGGGGAGCTGTTTTTT; CDR3 protein: CASSVGQSGELFF
D gene: -; clone size: few; V gene: TRBV6-6; J gene: TRBJ2-6; CDR3 DNA: TGTGCCAGCAGTGTACGGGTGACGGGGGCCAACGTCCTGACTTTC; CDR3 protein: CASSVRVTGANVLTF
D gene: -; clone size: few; V gene: TRBV11-2; J gene: TRBJ1-1; CDR3 DNA: TGTGCCAGCAGCTCAACTTGGGGGGCGAGGGACACTGAAGCTTTCTTT; CDR3 protein: CASSSTWGARDTEAFF
D gene: TRBD2; clone size: -; V gene: TRBV5-1; J gene: TRBJ2-5; CDR3 DNA: TGCGCCAGCAGTCCATGGACTAGCGACGAGACCCAGTACTTC; CDR3 protein: CASSPWTSDETQYF
D gene: -; clone size: -; V gene: TRBV6-5; J gene: TRBJ2-3; CDR3 DNA: TGTGCCAGCAGCGAATTACCCGCTAGCGATTACGCAGATACGCAGTATTTT; CDR3 protein: CASSELPASDYADTQYF
D gene: TRBD2; clone size: -; V gene: TRBV4-3; J gene: TRBJ2-7; CDR3 DNA: TGCGCCAGCAGCCAAGGGCCCGGGAGGACCTACGAGCAGTACTTC; CDR3 protein: CASSQGPGRTYEQYF
D gene: -; clone size: many; V gene: TRBV12-3/TRBV12-4; J gene: TRBJ1-5; CDR3 DNA: TGTGCCAGCAGTTGGGGCAATCAGCCCCAGCATTTT; CDR3 protein: CASSWGNQPQHF
D gene: -; clone size: many; V gene: TRBV30; J gene: TRBJ1-1; CDR3 DNA: TGTGCCTGGAGTCCCGGCCCGGGTCAGAACACTGAAGCTTTCTTT; CDR3 protein: CAWSPGPGQNTEAFF
D gene: TRBD2; clone size: many; V gene: TRBV7-9; J gene: TRBJ2-1; CDR3 DNA: TGTGCCAGCAGCCAGCCGGATAGCGGGGGCCGAACCTACAATGAGCAGTTCTTC; CDR3 protein: CASSQPDSGGRTYNEQFF
D gene: -; clone size: -; V gene: TRBV28; J gene: TRBJ1-5; CDR3 DNA: TGTGCCAGCAGTTTATTGGAGCCCCAGCATTTT; CDR3 protein: CASSLLEPQHF
D gene: -; clone size: few; V gene: TRBV14; J gene: TRBJ2-1; CDR3 DNA: TGTGCCAGCAGCCCCGAAGTATACAATGAGCAGTTCTTC; CDR3 protein: CASSPEVYNEQFF
D gene: TRBD1; clone size: -; V gene: TRBV24-1; J gene: TRBJ2-1; CDR3 DNA: TGTGCCACCAGTGATTTCGGTGGGACAGGGTACAATGAGCAGTTCTTC; CDR3 protein: CATSDFGGTGYNEQFF
D gene: -; clone size: many; V gene: TRBV4-3; J gene: TRBJ2-4; CDR3 DNA: TGCGCCAGCAGCCAGAGGTTCAGGGAAGCCAAAAACATTCAGTACTTC; CDR3 protein: CASSQRFREAKNIQYF
D gene: TRBD2; clone size: many; V gene: TRBV24-1; J gene: TRBJ2-3; CDR3 DNA: TGTGCCACCAGTGATTCGACTAGCGGGGTTCAAGATACGCAGTATTTT; CDR3 protein: CATSDSTSGVQDTQYF
D gene: TRBD1; clone size: -; V gene: TRBV28; J gene: TRBJ2-7; CDR3 DNA: TGTGCCAGCAGTCCTCCGGGACAGGGGGCCTACGAGCAGTACTTC; CDR3 protein: CASSPPGQGAYEQYF
D gene: TRBD2; clone size: many; V gene: TRBV7-2; J gene: TRBJ2-1; CDR3 DNA: TGTGCCAGCAGCTCCAGTGGTCTAGCGGGGGGGCTGGAGCAGTTCTTC; CDR3 protein: CASSSSGLAGGLEQFF
D gene: -; clone size: -; V gene: TRBV12-3/TRBV12-4; J gene: TRBJ2-1; CDR3 DNA: TGTGCCAGCAGTTTAGGTGAAGCTTATGAGTTCTTC; CDR3 protein: CASSLGEAYEFF
D gene: TRBD1; clone size: few; V gene: TRBV7-9; J gene: TRBJ1-1; CDR3 DNA: TGTGCCAGCAGCTTACGGGGGACAGGAATCACTGAAGCTTTCTTT; CDR3 protein: CASSLRGTGITEAFF
D gene: -; clone size: -; V gene: TRBV2; J gene: TRBJ2-5; CDR3 DNA: TGTGCCAGCAGTGAAGATGGGTCTATTGCCAGTATTCCGGAGACCCAGTACTTC; CDR3 protein: CASSEDGSIASIPETQYF
D gene: TRBD1; clone size: few; V gene: TRBV14; J gene: TRBJ1-1; CDR3 DNA: TGTGCCAGCAGCCAACGGACAGGGCACACTGAAGCTTTCTTT; CDR3 protein: CASSQRTGHTEAFF
D gene: TRBD2; clone size: few; V gene: TRBV11-2; J gene: TRBJ2-2; CDR3 DNA: TGTGCCAGCAGCTTGTGGCTAGCGGGGAACACCGGGGAGCTGTTTTTT; CDR3 protein: CASSLWLAGNTGELFF